Here is one T cell receptor (beta chain) with its context. The antigen is undetermined. These donors were members of the roughly 130-subject validation cohort, a group separate from the approximately 670-subject first cohort. The data belong to a study of cytomegalovirus exposure and HLA in healthy donors. Across the study: The same platform was used for the 130 or so validation repertoires as for the roughly 700 first-cohort repertoires, as reported in a later analysis.

Clones were sequenced by immunoSEQ multiplex PCR, and TCRdb holds only the in-frame ones, with some missing. Among 250,000 to 400,000 clones listed, roughly 87% were seen once. General observations from the study: For cytomegalovirus status, the classifier reportedly gave diagnoses with high specificity and sensitivity. In vitro data verified three CMV-associated chains as specific for CMV antigens.

The sequence was obtained from a woman in her 30s in good health and CMV-seropositive. Sequenced input: PBMCs.

CDR3 nucleotide sequence: TGCGCCAGCAGCACGACAGGGGAGAGTTATGGCTACACCTTC. Translated: CASSTTGESYGYTF. The rearrangement joins TRBV5-1 to TRBJ1-2; 8 nucleotides match TRBD1. The germline V gene encodes CDR1 SGHRS and CDR2 YFSETQ. Trimming took 4 bases from V and 5 from J; bases not matched to a gene: 7. The CDR3 runs 14 residues.